This TCR beta chain was observed in a study of T cells in Graves' hyperthyroidism and ophthalmopathy. Findings and limits, study-wide: Appearing also in blood were most of the thyroid clonotypes expanded above 0.001. Model output signaled ophthalmopathy a median roughly six months ahead of onset.

Germline-derived CDR1 and CDR2 are SNHLY and FYNNEI. This CDR3 comprises 17 residues. Trimming cost V 5 bases and J 2 bases; bases outside gene matches: 8. Amplification targeted TCR beta CDR3 regions from RNA transcripts. Initially, a first-round RT-PCR of the TCR CDR3 employed the HTBI primer set. TCRdb reprocessed the multiplex PCR reads with MiXCR, giving one entry per CDR3 protein. This table holds 500,000 to 750,000 distinct CDR3 sequences, approximately 15% found once. This clonotype was seen many times. Its specificity is unknown. Isolation of PBMCs was performed on roughly 9 ml fresh peripheral blood.

Material: blood. The chain links TRBV2 to TRBJ2-3; 12 bases are a match to TRBD1. The TCR comes from a woman in her late teens or twenties with Graves' ophthalmopathy. CDR3 loop: CASSWGTGGEVTDTQYF. In nucleotides, the CDR3 is TGTGCCAGCAGTTGGGGGACAGGGGGCGAAGTCACAGATACGCAGTATTTT.